This T cell receptor beta chain was obtained from a study of blood T cell repertoires in COVID-19. Study overall: The origin of the acute and convalescent COVID-19 samples was the United States, Italy and Spain. Nucleic acid was either cDNA or gDNA, and it came from T cells, B-cell-depleted T cells, or PBMCs.

Authors' processing steps: Reference gene primer amplification gave estimated nucleated cell counts. Some clones are missing from TCRdb's copy, which holds only in-frame ones; the method was immunoSEQ multiplex PCR. The DNA gave D and trimming, while V, J and clone size come from that table. Among just over 300,000 clones listed, nearly 90% were seen once. Participants came from about two dozen US areas, aged about 18 to 100 years. The ends were cut back, 6 bases at V and 1 base at J, with 15 bases in the middle. The CDR3 extends over 14 amino acids. Germline lookup yields CDR1 SQVTM and CDR2 ANQGSEA.

The chain has TRBV29-1 and TRBJ1-1, with D tentatively TRBD1 (5 bases). The sequence was obtained from a woman aged 18-35 years with acute COVID-19. Sequencing used PBMCs or T cells enriched from blood (not recorded which). DNA of the CDR3: TGCAGCGTGGGGGGTATGGCAGGGAACACTGAAGCTTTCTTT. The encoded protein is CSVGGMAGNTEAFF.